The following is a T cell receptor beta chain sequence with its context. This sample is part of a study of blood T cell repertoires in COVID-19. The overall study: The United States, Italy and Spain supplied acute and convalescent COVID-19 samples.

V dropped 4 bases and J dropped 3; count of bases not matched to a gene: 8. Germline-derived CDR1 and CDR2 are SGHRS and YFSETQ. The CDR3 spans 16 residues. Source study methods: Reference gene primer amplification yielded estimated nucleated cell counts. Clones were sequenced by immunoSEQ multiplex PCR, and TCRdb holds only the in-frame ones, with some missing. The V and J calls and clone size were taken over from that table, and D and trimming were inferred from the DNA. The sample lists about 120,000 clones; more than 75% were seen once. This sequence originates from a woman aged 45-60 years with acute or convalescent COVID-19. The sequenced sample was peripheral blood. The chain joins TRBV5-1 to TRBJ2-3, with 10 bases aligning to TRBD2. CDR3 DNA: TGCGCCAGCAGCGGGAATAGCGGGAGGAAAACAGATACGCAGTATTTT. Its protein is CASSGNSGRKTDTQYF.